The text below deals with one T cell receptor (beta chain). Its antigen has not been determined. No qualities accompany the bases; no much larger clone lies one base away. This sample stems from a study of blood T cell repertoires in COVID-19 (dated by TCRdb to about 2020). With respect to the entire study: Samples from collaborators originated in the United States, Italy and Spain and spanned both the acute and convalescent phases of COVID-19. The material from the prospective study consisted of cDNA or gDNA derived from T cells, B-cell-depleted T cells, or PBMCs. Subjects who had been exposed to COVID-19, were actively infected with it, or had recovered from it provided the deeply sampled blood TCRbeta repertoires that made up the dataset. The repertoires were made available in a free public database intended to serve as a resource for research on the immune response to SARS-CoV-2. Samples came from the ongoing ImmuneRACE study (first 160 participants) plus 1,254 subjects from 6 global collaborators. Nearly every sample came with metadata listing a de-identified subject ID, COVID-19 status, age in years and sex. HLA class I and class II types, where available, came from metadata supplied by the sample provider rather than from assay-based typing. Paper-wide results and their limitations: The quantity of clinical and demographic metadata differed by source and by participant and was supplied without curation.

Collaborating institutions collected whole blood in K2EDTA tubes following their own protocols. For TCRbeta analysis, collaborator samples were shipped as frozen whole blood, as isolated PBMCs, or as DNA extracted from either sample type. TCRbeta CDR3 regions were amplified from genomic DNA using the immunoSEQ Assay, a bias-controlled multiplex PCR. From the authors' description of their analysis: Nucleated cell counts per sample were estimated from amplification of reference gene primers within the assay. To quantify the absolute abundance of each unique TCRbeta CDR3 rearrangement, sequence reads were collapsed and filtered. For each sample, productive Simpson clonality was calculated by taking the square root of Simpson's diversity index across productive rearrangements. The immuneACCESS repertoire file appears here via TCRdb, limited to in-frame rearrangements. These files lack a portion of the clones; in checked studies, under half of the deficit traces to unresolved V genes, and the cause of the others is not known. V, J and clone size were drawn from that table, and D and trimming were deduced from the DNA. The sample includes 85,000 to 130,000 clones, with roughly 92% observed a single time. Clones ranked in the top ten supply more than 5% of the sample.

Relative to germline, V is missing 8 bases and J is missing 0 bases, with 1 base of the junction outside any gene match. The germline V gene (reference sequence) provides CDR1 LNHDA and CDR2 SQIVND. The CDR3 spans 13 residues, from the cysteine through the phenylalanine. CDR3 DNA is the only sequence kept; it has 39 bases, read in frame from the first base. The sequence derives from a man between 65 and 85 years old with acute or convalescent COVID-19. Source material: peripheral blood. The rearranged segments are TRBV19 and TRBJ1-1, and TRBD1 matches 9 of the central bases. This receptor has the CDR3 CASRDRVNTEAFF. In nucleotide form, the sequence is TGTGCCAGTCGGGACAGGGTGAACACTGAAGCTTTCTTT. The CDR3 plus the reference TRBV19 and TRBJ1-1 genes for the other parts give the full variable domain: DGGITQSPKYLFRKEGQNVTLSCEQNLNHDAMYWYRQDPGQGLRLIYYSQIVNDFQKGDIAEGYSVSREKKESFPLTVTSAQKNPTAFYLCASRDRVNTEAFFGQGTRLTVV.